One sample yielded the 32 T cell receptor beta chains listed below, sequenced in a study of blood T cell repertoires in COVID-19 (dated by TCRdb to 2020 to 2021). Library prep was done by the immunoSEQ multiplex PCR assay. Drawn from immuneACCESS, this table holds only the in-frame rearrangements with V and J called that TCRdb kept. Clones are partly lost; checked studies trace under half to an unresolved V gene and leave the rest unexplained. This sample holds about 140,000 clones; approximately 89% were observed only once. In total, the top ten clones hold about 1.7% of the sample. The sequenced sample was peripheral blood. These receptors were obtained from a woman in her 50s with acute or convalescent COVID-19.

The chain joins TRBV14 to TRBJ1-1; D perhaps matches TRBD1 (5 bases). This CDR3 has 13 residues. Per the germline V gene, CDR1 is SGHDN and CDR2 is FVKESK. Trimming pared 4 bases from V and 4 bases from J, leaving 10 bases between. This CDR3 is CASSPYRSTEAFF. CDR3 nucleotides: TGTGCCAGCAGCCCGTACAGGTCCACTGAAGCTTTCTTT. The full variable domain, with the rest looked up from reference TRBV14 and TRBJ1-1, is EAGVTQFPSHSVIEKGQTVTLRCDPISGHDNLYWYRRVMGKEIKFLLHFVKESKQDESGMPNNRFLAERTGGTYSTLKVQPAELEDSGVYFCASSPYRSTEAFFGQGTRLTVV.

The rearrangement uses TRBV7-2 and TRBJ1-3, with 7 bases matching TRBD1. There are 16 residues in the CDR3. Germline CDR1 reads SGHTA; CDR2 reads FQGNSA. Trimming at V came to 5 bases and at J to 0 bases, leaving 7 bases not matched to a gene. The DNA of the CDR3 is TGTGCCAGCAGCCTTGGACAGGCATCCTCTGGAAACACCATATATTTT. Translating gives CASSLGQASSGNTIYF.

The chain recombines TRBV11-2 with TRBJ2-1; TRBD2 matches 9 bases. V lost 4 bases, J lost 4 bases, and 11 bases stayed unmatched. Germline CDR1 SGHAT, CDR2 FQNNGV. This CDR3 is built from 17 residues. The chain's CDR3 is CASSWGSRGRVYNEQFF. CDR3 DNA sequence: TGTGCCAGCAGCTGGGGCTCGCGCGGGAGGGTTTACAATGAGCAGTTCTTC.

The chain is built from TRBV19 and TRBJ2-6; TRBD1 matches at 11 bases. The germline gives CDR1 LNHDA, CDR2 SQIVND (reference sequence). This CDR3 has 16 amino acids. Trimming removed 6 bases from V and 0 bases from J; junction bases left unmatched: 1. In DNA, the CDR3 is TGTGCCAGTAGGGGGACAGGGGGCTCTGGGGCCAACGTCCTGACTTTC. Translated, it gives CASRGTGGSGANVLTF.

The chain uses TRBV7-3 and TRBJ2-5; 7 nucleotides match TRBD1. Trimming at V came to 5 bases and at J to 5 bases, leaving 5 bases not matched to a gene. In germline, CDR1 is SGHTA, CDR2 FQGTGA. CDR3 length: 13 amino acids. CDR3 residues: CASSQTGKETQYF. CDR3 DNA sequence: TGTGCCAGCAGCCAGACAGGGAAGGAGACCCAGTACTTC.

The chain joins TRBV18 to TRBJ1-1; D might be TRBD1 (5 bases). V gave up 2 bases and J gave up 6 bases, with 16 bases separating them. CDR3 length: 15 residues. The V gene's germline CDR1 is KGHSH and CDR2 LQKENI. In DNA form, the CDR3 reads TGTGCCAGCTCACCATCACAGGCCCGGCTTCCTGAAGCTTTCTTT. It is translated as CASSPSQARLPEAFF.

The chain carries TRBV3-1 (or the pseudogene TRBV3-2) and TRBJ1-1, with 7 bases identical to TRBD1. This CDR3 spans 15 amino acids. The germline V gene has CDR1 LGHDT and CDR2 YNNKEL (reference sequence). V lost 5 bases and J lost 0; bases outside the gene matches: 6. The CDR3 DNA reads TGTGCCAGCAGCAAAGCGGGACAGATGAACACTGAAGCTTTCTTT. Translated, it gives CASSKAGQMNTEAFF.

This chain uses TRBV15 with TRBJ1-4; D not certain. CDR3 length: 11 amino acids. Deletions cut 3 bases from V and 9 bases from J, with 5 bases between. CDR1 is LNHNV and CDR2 is YYDKDF in the germline V gene (reference sequence). This CDR3 reads CATSRYQKLFF. As DNA, the CDR3 is TGTGCCACCAGCAGGTATCAAAAACTGTTTTTT.

This sequence joins TRBV7-9 and TRBJ1-4; 10 bases agree with TRBD1. This CDR3 is 16 amino acids long. Germline trimming cut 5 bases from V and 6 bases from J; bases unmatched to any gene: 9. The germline V gene encodes CDR1 SEHNR and CDR2 FQNEAQ (reference sequence). The CDR3 region has the DNA TGTGCCAGCAGCACGTACTCCGGGACAGGGGATGAAAAACTGTTTTTT. Translating gives CASSTYSGTGDEKLFF.

V is TRBV6-5 and J is TRBJ1-3; the match to TRBD1 covers 10 bases. The CDR3 consists of 15 residues. J lost 6 bases, V lost 6 bases, and 8 bases had no gene match. Germline assignment: CDR1 MNHEY and CDR2 SVGAGI. The CDR3 here is CASRTGQGVVNTIYF. Here the CDR3 DNA reads TGTGCCAGCAGGACTGGACAGGGGGTAGTAAACACCATATATTTT.

This chain connects TRBV19 to TRBJ2-6; D remains ambiguous. V gave up 7 bases and J gave up 0 bases, with 16 bases separating them. Germline assignment: CDR1 LNHDA and CDR2 SQIVND (reference sequence). CDR3 length equals 17 residues. The CDR3 DNA is TGTGCCAGTACCGAGGCCAGCCTCCTCTCTGGGGCCAACGTCCTGACTTTC. It specifies CASTEASLLSGANVLTF.

The V gene is TRBV10-3, the J gene TRBJ1-5; 11 nucleotides match TRBD1. This CDR3 is built from 18 residues. Looked up from germline, CDR1 is ENHRY and CDR2 is SYGVKD. Losses at the gene ends were 7 bases for V and 7 bases for J; bases not matched to a gene: 18. The CDR3: CAITMPVDRGLGRQPQHF. DNA of the CDR3: TGTGCCATCACCATGCCTGTGGACAGGGGGCTGGGGCGGCAGCCCCAGCATTTT.

This clone appeared a single time. The CDR3 sequence is CATQDRGRKAGELFF. For the CDR3, the DNA is TGTGCCACTCAGGACAGGGGGCGCAAGGCCGGGGAGCTGTTTTTT. V usage is TRBV19 and J usage is TRBJ2-2, with 11 bases lining up with TRBD1. CDR3 length equals 15 residues. CDR1 is LNHDA and CDR2 is SQIVND in the germline V gene (reference sequence). V shed 10 bases and J 6 bases; nucleotides not matched to a gene: 10.

The chain recombines TRBV11-1 with TRBJ2-7, with TRBD1 as a possible D gene (7 bases). Germline V lookup: CDR1 SGHAT, CDR2 FQDESV (reference sequence). The CDR3 runs to 15 residues. V gave up 1 base and J gave up 4 bases, with 14 bases separating them. CDR3 DNA: TGTGCCAGCAGCTTAGAGGACAGGAGGGGTTACGAGCAGTACTTC. It encodes CASSLEDRRGYEQYF.

The CDR3 here is CASSYGTSTGELFF. The CDR3 DNA sequence: TGTGCCAGCAGCTACGGGACTTCCACCGGGGAGCTGTTTTTT. The chain carries TRBV6-5 and TRBJ2-2; a possible D gene is TRBD2 (6 bases). Trimming cost V 6 bases and J 4 bases, with 12 bases left between them. Germline V gives CDR1 MNHEY, CDR2 SVGAGI. The CDR3 length is 14 residues.

The chain uses TRBV11-1 and TRBJ1-4; no firm D call. The CDR3 is made up of 13 amino acids. Germline V gene data show CDR1 as SGHAT and CDR2 as FQDESV (reference sequence). Deletions cut 1 base from V and 5 bases from J, with 5 bases between. CDR3 bases: TGTGCCAGCAGCTTAGGCGAGAATGAAAAACTGTTTTTT. Encoded protein: CASSLGENEKLFF.

V is TRBV5-4 and J is TRBJ2-3; 11 bases match TRBD1. The CDR3 is 16 residues long. Losses at the gene ends were 3 bases for V and 4 bases for J; bases not matched to a gene: 7. Germline V CDR1 and CDR2: SGHNT, YYREEE (reference sequence). The chain's CDR3 is CASSSPGQGESDTQYF. The CDR3 coding sequence is TGTGCCAGCAGCTCCCCGGGACAGGGGGAATCAGATACGCAGTATTTT. The variable domain in full, with the rest retrieved from reference TRBV5-4 and TRBJ2-3, is ETGVTQSPTHLIKTRGQQVTLRCSSQSGHNTVSWYQQALGQGPQFIFQYYREEENGRGNFPPRFSGLQFPNYSSELNVNALELDDSALYLCASSSPGQGESDTQYFGPGTRLTVL.

The rearrangement uses TRBV15 and TRBJ1-2; D possibly corresponds to TRBD1 (5 bases). Trimming removed 3 bases at V and 3 bases at J, with 11 bases between. CDR3 size: 14 residues. Germline lookup yields CDR1 LNHNV and CDR2 YYDKDF (reference sequence). The CDR3 sequence: CATSRDTGHYGYTF. The CDR3 DNA follows: TGTGCCACCAGCAGGGATACAGGCCACTATGGCTACACCTTC.

V is TRBV10-3 and J is TRBJ2-1; 13 nucleotides agree with TRBD2. The V segment lost 5 bases and the J segment 4 bases; nucleotides outside the gene matches: 8. CDR1 is ENHRY and CDR2 is SYGVKD in the germline V gene. The CDR3 extends over 17 amino acids. CDR3 residues: CAISYSGTSGVYNEQFF. The CDR3 bases are TGTGCCATCAGTTATTCCGGGACTAGCGGGGTGTACAATGAGCAGTTCTTC.

The table lists this clone with a few counts. V usage is TRBV7-9 and J usage is TRBJ2-1; 11 nucleotides line up with TRBD2. Germline lookup yields CDR1 SEHNR and CDR2 FQNEAQ (reference sequence). The CDR3 is 18 amino acids. The junction had 10 bases not matched to a gene; V was cut back by 2 bases and J by 4 bases. Here the CDR3 DNA reads TGTGCCAGCAGCTTATTCCCTAGCGGGGGGCTATTTTACAATGAGCAGTTCTTC. Translation gives CASSLFPSGGLFYNEQFF.

Worth noting for this clone: One end of the junction is discordant with germline, which a read error may explain. The gene calls are TRBV28 and TRBJ2-7; 8 bases fit TRBD2. Germline CDR1 MDHEN, CDR2 SYDVKM. This CDR3 region has 11 residues. The CDR3, as DNA: TGTGCCAGCAGTTTGGGCGGGGGGATCTCCTTC. This translates into CASSLGGGISF. Full variable domain (remainder filled in from reference TRBV28 and TRBJ2-7): DVKVTQSSRYLVKRTGEKVFLECVQDMDHENMFWYRQDPGLGLRLIYFSYDVKMKEKGDIPEGYSVSREKKERFSLILESASTNQTSMYLCASSLGGGISFGPGTRLTVT.

The chain combines TRBV6-5 with TRBJ2-7; D may be TRBD2 (6 bases). The CDR3 is 15 amino acids. With 6 bases removed from V and 0 bases from J, the gap between germline ends came to 15 bases. Germline V gene sequence: CDR1 MNHEY, CDR2 SVGAGI. CDR3 bases: TGTGCCAGCAGCGCAGGGACCGGGGGCTCCTACGAGCAGTACTTC. Encoded protein: CASSAGTGGSYEQYF.

The chain recombines TRBV18 with TRBJ2-7; 8 bases match TRBD1. Germline-derived CDR1 and CDR2 are KGHSH and LQKENI. The CDR3 runs to 15 residues. Trimming removed 4 bases from V and 3 bases from J; junction bases left unmatched: 8. The CDR3 DNA sequence: TGTGCCAGCTCACAAGCTCAAGGACAGGGCTACGAGCAGTACTTC. This sequence encodes CASSQAQGQGYEQYF.

This clone has only one observation. The chain is built from TRBV7-3 and TRBJ2-1, with 8 positions matching TRBD2. The trim removed 5 bases at V and 3 bases at J, leaving 6 bases unmatched. The CDR3 loop spans 15 amino acids. CDR1 and CDR2 from the germline V gene are SGHTA and FQGTGA. CDR3: CASSLSGGLYNEQFF. The CDR3 DNA sequence: TGTGCCAGCAGCCTAAGCGGGGGCCTCTACAATGAGCAGTTCTTC.

The chain links TRBV6-5 to TRBJ1-2, with 7 bases that match TRBD1. CDR1 is MNHEY and CDR2 is SVGAGI in the germline V gene. The CDR3 has 13 residues. Trimming cost V 5 bases and J 3 bases; bases outside gene matches: 3. The CDR3: CASSRTGDYGYTF. The DNA for the CDR3 is TGTGCCAGCAGTCGGACAGGAGACTATGGCTACACCTTC.

The chain is built from TRBV28 and TRBJ1-4; D perhaps matches TRBD1 (6 bases). V lost 6 bases to trimming and J lost 7 bases, with 18 bases between them. The CDR3 sequence is 15 residues long. Germline values: CDR1 MDHEN, CDR2 SYDVKM. CDR3 sequence: CASSRGQPGGEKLFF. CDR3 sequence (DNA): TGTGCCAGCAGCAGAGGACAGCCTGGAGGTGAAAAACTGTTTTTT.

The rearrangement links TRBV7-3 to TRBJ2-7; 8 positions agree with TRBD1. The germline V gene encodes CDR1 SGHTA and CDR2 FQGTGA. V lost 4 bases to trimming and J lost 5 bases; unmatched junction nucleotides: 4. The CDR3 is 13 amino acids. The CDR3, as DNA: TGTGCCAGCAGCTCCAGGACAGGGAACGAGCAGTACTTC. Protein sequence: CASSSRTGNEQYF.

The chain carries TRBV29-1 and TRBJ1-1; 8 positions match TRBD1. Germline CDR1 SQVTM, CDR2 ANQGSEA. The CDR3 is made up of 14 amino acids. The V and J ends lost 6 bases and 2 bases, in that order; junction bases with no gene match: 8. The CDR3 coding sequence is TGCAGCGTGGATTGGACAGGGCTAAACACTGAAGCTTTCTTT. Translation gives CSVDWTGLNTEAFF.

This clone was counted a single time. The gene calls are TRBV2 and TRBJ1-4; D ambiguous. The ends were cut back, 0 bases at V and 7 bases at J, with 9 bases in the middle. Germline loops: CDR1 SNHLY, CDR2 FYNNEI. This CDR3 has 14 residues. CDR3: CASSEAANIEKLFF. The CDR3, as DNA: TGTGCCAGCAGTGAAGCAGCCAATATTGAAAAACTGTTTTTT.

The chain carries TRBV2 and TRBJ1-4, with TRBD1 matching 9 bases. In germline, CDR1 is SNHLY, CDR2 FYNNEI. The CDR3 extends over 15 amino acids. The trim removed 6 bases at V and 5 bases at J, leaving 7 bases unmatched. CDR3 amino acids: CASSPWGQGNEKLFF. The DNA of the CDR3 is TGTGCCAGCAGCCCTTGGGGACAGGGCAATGAAAAACTGTTTTTT.

The V gene is TRBV14, the J gene TRBJ1-2; no clear D gene. V shed 4 bases and J shed 4 bases, with 13 bases lying between them. The CDR3 extends over 14 amino acids. Germline CDR1 and CDR2: SGHDN and FVKESK. CDR3 loop: CASSRGQLRYGYTF. The DNA of the CDR3 is TGTGCCAGCAGCCGAGGGCAGCTACGCTATGGCTACACCTTC.

The V and J genes are TRBV6-5 and TRBJ2-7; 9 bases line up with TRBD1. V gave up 10 bases and J gave up 5 bases; unmatched junction bases: 12. This CDR3 has 14 amino acids. CDR1 and CDR2 from the germline V gene are MNHEY and SVGAGI. The chain's CDR3 is CATKLTGGSDEQYF. The CDR3 nucleotides are TGTGCCACCAAACTCACAGGGGGCAGCGACGAGCAGTACTTC.